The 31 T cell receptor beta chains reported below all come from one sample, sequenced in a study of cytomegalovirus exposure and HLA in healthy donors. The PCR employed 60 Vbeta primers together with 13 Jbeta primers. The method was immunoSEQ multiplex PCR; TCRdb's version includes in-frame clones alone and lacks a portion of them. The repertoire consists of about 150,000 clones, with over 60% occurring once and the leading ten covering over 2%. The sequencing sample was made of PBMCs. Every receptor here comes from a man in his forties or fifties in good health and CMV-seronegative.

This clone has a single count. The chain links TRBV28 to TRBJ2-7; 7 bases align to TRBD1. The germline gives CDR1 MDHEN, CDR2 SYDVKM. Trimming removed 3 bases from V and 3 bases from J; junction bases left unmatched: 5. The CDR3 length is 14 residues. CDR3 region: CASSLLQGVYEQYF. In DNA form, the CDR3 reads TGTGCCAGCAGTTTGCTTCAGGGGGTCTACGAGCAGTACTTC.

The CDR3 reads CASSPSTTSQGMTSPLHF. The CDR3 DNA reads TGTGCCAGCTCACCCTCGACCACGTCACAGGGGATGACCTCACCCCTCCACTTT. The rearrangement joins TRBV18 to TRBJ1-6, with TRBD1 matching 7 bases. Per germline, CDR1 KGHSH and CDR2 LQKENI. The CDR3 sequence is 18 residues long. V lost 3 bases, J lost 10 bases, and 18 bases stayed unmatched.

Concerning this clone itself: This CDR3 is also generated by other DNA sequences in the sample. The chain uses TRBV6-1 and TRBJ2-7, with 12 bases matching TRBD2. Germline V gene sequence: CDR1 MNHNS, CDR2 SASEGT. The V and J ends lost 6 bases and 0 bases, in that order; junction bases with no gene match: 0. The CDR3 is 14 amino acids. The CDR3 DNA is TGTGCCAGCAGGACTAGCGGGAGCTCCTACGAGCAGTACTTC. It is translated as CASRTSGSSYEQYF.

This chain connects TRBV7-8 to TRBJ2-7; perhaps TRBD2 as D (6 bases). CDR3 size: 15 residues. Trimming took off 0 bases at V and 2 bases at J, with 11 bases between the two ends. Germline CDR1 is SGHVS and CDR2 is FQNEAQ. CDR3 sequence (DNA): TGTGCCAGCAGCTTAGCTGGTGGGAGGCCCTACGAGCAGTACTTC. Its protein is CASSLAGGRPYEQYF.

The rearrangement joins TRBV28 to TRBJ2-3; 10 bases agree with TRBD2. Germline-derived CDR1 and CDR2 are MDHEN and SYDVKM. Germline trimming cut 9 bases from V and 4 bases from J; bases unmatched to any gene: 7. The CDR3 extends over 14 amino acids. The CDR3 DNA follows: TGTGCCAGAGTAGTAGCGGGGGGCGCAGATACGCAGTATTTT. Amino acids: CARVVAGGADTQYF.

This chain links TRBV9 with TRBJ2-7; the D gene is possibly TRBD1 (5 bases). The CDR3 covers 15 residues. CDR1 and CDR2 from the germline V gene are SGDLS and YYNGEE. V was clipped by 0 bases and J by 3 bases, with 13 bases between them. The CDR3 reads CASSVEAGSVYEQYF. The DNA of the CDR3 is TGTGCCAGCAGCGTAGAAGCAGGGTCGGTCTACGAGCAGTACTTC.

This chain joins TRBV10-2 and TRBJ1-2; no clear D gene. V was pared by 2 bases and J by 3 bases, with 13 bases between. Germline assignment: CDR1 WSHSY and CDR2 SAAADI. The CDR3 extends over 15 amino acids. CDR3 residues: CASSEGHSGYYGYTF. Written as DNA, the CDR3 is TGCGCCAGCAGTGAGGGCCATTCTGGCTACTATGGCTACACCTTC.

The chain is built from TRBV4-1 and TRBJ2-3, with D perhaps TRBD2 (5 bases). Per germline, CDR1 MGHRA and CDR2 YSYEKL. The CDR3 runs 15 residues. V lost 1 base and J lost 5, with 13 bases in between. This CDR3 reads CASSQVVLEGDTQYF. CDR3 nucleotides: TGCGCCAGCAGCCAAGTTGTATTAGAGGGAGATACGCAGTATTTT.

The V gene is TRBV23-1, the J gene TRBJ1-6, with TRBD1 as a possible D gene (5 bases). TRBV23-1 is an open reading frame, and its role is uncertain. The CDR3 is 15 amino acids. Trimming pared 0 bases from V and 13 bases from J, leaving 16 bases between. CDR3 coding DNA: TGCGCCAGCAGTCAATCGGGGGGGACGGGCGGCCCCCTCCACTTT. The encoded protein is CASSQSGGTGGPLHF.

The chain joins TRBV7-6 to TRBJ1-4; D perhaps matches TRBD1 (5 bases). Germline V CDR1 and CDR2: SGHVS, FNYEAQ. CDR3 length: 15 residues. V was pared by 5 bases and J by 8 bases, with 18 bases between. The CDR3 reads CASSDTGGYSEKLFF. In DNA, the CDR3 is TGTGCCAGCAGCGATACAGGTGGTTATAGCGAAAAACTGTTTTTT.

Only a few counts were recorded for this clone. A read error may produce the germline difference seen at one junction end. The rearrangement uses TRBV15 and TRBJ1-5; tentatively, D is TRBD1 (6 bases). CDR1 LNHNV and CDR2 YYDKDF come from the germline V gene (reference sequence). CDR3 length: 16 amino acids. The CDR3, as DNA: TGTGCCACCTCGGGGGGGGCTAGGTATAGCAATCAGCCCCAGAATTTT. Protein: CATSGGARYSNQPQNF.

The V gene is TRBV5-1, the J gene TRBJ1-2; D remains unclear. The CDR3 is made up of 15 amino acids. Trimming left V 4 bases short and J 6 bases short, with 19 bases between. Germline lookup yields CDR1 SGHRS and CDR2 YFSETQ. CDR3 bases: TGCGCCAGCAGCCTAACCACTTCGCGGACTAATGGCTACACCTTC. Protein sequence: CASSLTTSRTNGYTF.

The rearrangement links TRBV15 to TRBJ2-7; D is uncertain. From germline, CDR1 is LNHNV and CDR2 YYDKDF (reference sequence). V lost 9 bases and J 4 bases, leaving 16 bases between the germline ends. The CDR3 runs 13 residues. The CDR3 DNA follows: TGTGCCACGACTCCCGCCAACTCGTACGAGCAGTACTTC. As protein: CATTPANSYEQYF.

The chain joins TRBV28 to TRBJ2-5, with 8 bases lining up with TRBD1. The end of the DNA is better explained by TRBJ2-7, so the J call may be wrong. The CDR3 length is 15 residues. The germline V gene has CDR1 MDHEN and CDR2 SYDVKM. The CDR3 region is CASSGGQGSIHEQYF. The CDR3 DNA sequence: TGTGCCAGCAGTGGAGGACAGGGTAGCATACACGAGCAGTACTTC.

Here the CDR3 DNA reads TGTGCCAGCAATATGGACAGGGCATCCAATCAGCCCCAGCATTTT. Translated: CASNMDRASNQPQHF. This rearrangement joins TRBV6-1 to TRBJ1-5; 8 bases agree with TRBD1. Germline-derived CDR1 and CDR2 are MNHNS and SASEGT. The CDR3 extends over 15 amino acids. The V gene end was trimmed by 7 bases and the J gene end by 3 bases; junction bases not matched to a gene: 8.

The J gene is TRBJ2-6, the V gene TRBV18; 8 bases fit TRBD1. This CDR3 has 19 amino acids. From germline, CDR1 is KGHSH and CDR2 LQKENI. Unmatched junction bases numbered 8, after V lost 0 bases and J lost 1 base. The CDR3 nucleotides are TGTGCCAGCTCACCACCGATTATCTACAGGGGGTCTGGGGCCAACGTCCTGACTTTC. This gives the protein CASSPPIIYRGSGANVLTF.

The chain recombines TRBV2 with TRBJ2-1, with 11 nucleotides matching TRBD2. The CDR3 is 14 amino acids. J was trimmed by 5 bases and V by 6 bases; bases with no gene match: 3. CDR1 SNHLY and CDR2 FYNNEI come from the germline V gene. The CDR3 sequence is CASSGTSGHNEQFF. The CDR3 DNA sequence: TGTGCCAGCAGCGGGACTAGCGGACACAATGAGCAGTTCTTC.

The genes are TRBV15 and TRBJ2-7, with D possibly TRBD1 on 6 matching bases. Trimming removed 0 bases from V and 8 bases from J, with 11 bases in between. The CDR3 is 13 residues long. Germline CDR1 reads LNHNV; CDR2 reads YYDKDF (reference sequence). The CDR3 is CATSRDKRGKQYF. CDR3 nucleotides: TGTGCCACCAGCAGAGATAAGAGGGGGAAGCAGTACTTC.

This chain's CDR3 is CASSLYGATNSPLHF. The CDR3 DNA follows: TGCGCCAGCAGCTTGTATGGGGCAACCAATTCACCCCTCCACTTT. The rearrangement uses TRBV5-1 and TRBJ1-6; a possible D gene is TRBD1 (5 bases). There are 15 residues in the CDR3. The germline V gene has CDR1 SGHRS and CDR2 YFSETQ. Trimming shortened V by 1 base and J by 7 bases, and 12 bases separated the two germline ends.

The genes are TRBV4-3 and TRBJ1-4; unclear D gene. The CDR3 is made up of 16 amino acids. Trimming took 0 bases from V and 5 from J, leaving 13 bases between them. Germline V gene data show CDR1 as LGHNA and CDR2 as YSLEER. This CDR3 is CASSQEPRGLNEKLFF. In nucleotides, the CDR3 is TGCGCCAGCAGCCAAGAACCTCGGGGATTAAATGAAAAACTGTTTTTT.

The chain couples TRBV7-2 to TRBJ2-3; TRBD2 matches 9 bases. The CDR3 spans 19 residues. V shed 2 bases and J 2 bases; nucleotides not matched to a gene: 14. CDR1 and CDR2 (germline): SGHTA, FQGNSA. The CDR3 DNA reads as TGTGCCAGCAGCTTAAGGCTAGCGGGGCGTCCCGGCCTCACAGATACGCAGTATTTT. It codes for CASSLRLAGRPGLTDTQYF. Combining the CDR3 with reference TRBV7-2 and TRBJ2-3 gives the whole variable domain GAGVSQSPSNKVTEKGKDVELRCDPISGHTALYWYRQSLGQGLEFLIYFQGNSAPDKSGLPSDRFSAERTGGSVSTLTIQRTQQEDSAVYLCASSLRLAGRPGLTDTQYFGPGTRLTVL.

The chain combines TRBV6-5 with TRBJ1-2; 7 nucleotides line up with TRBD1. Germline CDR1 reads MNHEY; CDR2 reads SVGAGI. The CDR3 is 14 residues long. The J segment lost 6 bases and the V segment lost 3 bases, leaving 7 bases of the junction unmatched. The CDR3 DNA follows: TGTGCCAGCAGTTATGTCTCGGGACAGCATGGCTACACCTTC. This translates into CASSYVSGQHGYTF.

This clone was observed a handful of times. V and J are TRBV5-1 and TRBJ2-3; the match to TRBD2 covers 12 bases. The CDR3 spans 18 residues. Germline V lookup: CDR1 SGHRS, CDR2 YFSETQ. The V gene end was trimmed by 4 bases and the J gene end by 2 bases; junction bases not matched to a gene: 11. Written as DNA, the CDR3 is TGCGCCAGCAGCCAGTCTCCAACTAGCGGGGGGAACACAGATACGCAGTATTTT. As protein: CASSQSPTSGGNTDTQYF.

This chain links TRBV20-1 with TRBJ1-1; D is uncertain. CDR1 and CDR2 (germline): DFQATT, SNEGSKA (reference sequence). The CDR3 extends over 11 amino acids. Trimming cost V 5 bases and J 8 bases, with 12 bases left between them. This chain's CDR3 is CSAGGFGEAFF. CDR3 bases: TGCAGTGCTGGCGGATTCGGGGAAGCTTTCTTT.

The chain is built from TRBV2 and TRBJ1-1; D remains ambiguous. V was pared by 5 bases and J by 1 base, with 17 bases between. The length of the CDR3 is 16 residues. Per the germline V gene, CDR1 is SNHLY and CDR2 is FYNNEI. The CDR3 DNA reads TGTGCCAGCAGTATCCTCCGAGTGAGTAGGAACACTGAAGCTTTCTTT. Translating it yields CASSILRVSRNTEAFF.

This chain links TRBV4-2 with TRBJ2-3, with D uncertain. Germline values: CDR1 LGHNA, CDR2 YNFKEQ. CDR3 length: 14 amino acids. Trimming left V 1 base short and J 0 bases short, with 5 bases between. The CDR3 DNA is TGTGCCAGCAGCCAAGTTCGTAGCACAGATACGCAGTATTTT. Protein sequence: CASSQVRSTDTQYF.

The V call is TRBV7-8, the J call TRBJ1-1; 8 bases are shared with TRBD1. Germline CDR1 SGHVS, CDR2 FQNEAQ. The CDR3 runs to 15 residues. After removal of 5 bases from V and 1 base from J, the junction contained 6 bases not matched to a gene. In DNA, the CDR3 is TGTGCCAGCAGCCAATACAGGGGGAGGAACACTGAAGCTTTCTTT. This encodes CASSQYRGRNTEAFF.

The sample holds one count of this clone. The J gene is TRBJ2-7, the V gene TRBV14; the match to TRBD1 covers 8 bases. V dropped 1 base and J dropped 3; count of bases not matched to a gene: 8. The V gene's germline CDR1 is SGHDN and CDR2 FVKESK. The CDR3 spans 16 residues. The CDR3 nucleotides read TGTGCCAGCAGCCAAGTCTCCCGGACAGGGCTCTACGAGCAGTACTTC. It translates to CASSQVSRTGLYEQYF.

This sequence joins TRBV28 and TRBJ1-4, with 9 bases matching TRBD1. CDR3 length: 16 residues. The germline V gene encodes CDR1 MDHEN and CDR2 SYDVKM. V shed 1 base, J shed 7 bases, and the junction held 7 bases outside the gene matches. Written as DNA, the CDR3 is TGTGCCAGCAGTTTATCCCCGGGACAGGGATCTGAAAAACTGTTTTTT. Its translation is CASSLSPGQGSEKLFF.

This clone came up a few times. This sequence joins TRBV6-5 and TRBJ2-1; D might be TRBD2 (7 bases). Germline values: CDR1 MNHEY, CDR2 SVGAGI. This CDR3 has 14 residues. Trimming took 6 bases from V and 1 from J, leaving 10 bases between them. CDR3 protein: CASRRGGSYNEQFF. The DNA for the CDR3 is TGTGCCAGCAGAAGGGGGGGGTCCTACAATGAGCAGTTCTTC.

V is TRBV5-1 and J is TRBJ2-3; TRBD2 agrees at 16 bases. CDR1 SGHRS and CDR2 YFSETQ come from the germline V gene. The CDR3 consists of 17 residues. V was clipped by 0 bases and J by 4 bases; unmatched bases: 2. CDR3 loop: CASSLAGTSGRADTQYF. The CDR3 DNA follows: TGCGCCAGCAGCTTGGCTGGGACTAGCGGGAGGGCAGATACGCAGTATTTT. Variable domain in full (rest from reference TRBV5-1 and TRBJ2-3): KAGVTQTPRYLIKTRGQQVTLSCSPISGHRSVSWYQQTPGQGLQFLFEYFSETQRNKGNFPGRFSGRQFSNSRSEMNVSTLELGDSALYLCASSLAGTSGRADTQYFGPGTRLTVL.